These 4 T cell receptor beta chains originate from one sample sequenced in a study of metastatic and nonmetastatic thyroid tumors. Patients underwent thyroid surgery, and none had received any treatment before it. Using MiXCR, TCRdb reanalyzed the PCR reads. The table has about 4,000 clones, less than 40% seen once. The source material was adjacent normal tissue. These receptors all come from a female donor with papillary thyroid cancer or a benign thyroid nodule (not recorded which). Some clones in this sample may be carry-over from other donors' samples.

The chain combines TRBV5-6 with TRBJ1-1; D is possibly TRBD1 (5 bases). Germline CDR1 SGHDT, CDR2 YYEEEE. This CDR3 contains 15 residues. Trimming cost V 4 bases and J 0 bases, with 13 bases left between them. The CDR3 spells CASSGGDSMNTEAFF. CDR3 coding DNA: TGTGCCAGCAGCGGCGGTGACAGCATGAACACTGAAGCTTTCTTT. Full variable domain (rest looked up from reference TRBV5-6 and TRBJ1-1): DAGVTQSPTHLIKTRGQQVTLRCSPKSGHDTVSWYQQALGQGPQFIFQYYEEEERQRGNFPDRFSGHQFPNYSSELNVNALLLGDSALYLCASSGGDSMNTEAFFGQGTRLTVV.

This clone was seen only a few times. V gene TRBV6-5 combines with J gene TRBJ1-1; 8 bases map to TRBD1. Losses at the gene ends were 0 bases for V and 5 bases for J; bases not matched to a gene: 5. This CDR3 has 15 residues. The germline V gene encodes CDR1 MNHEY and CDR2 SVGAGI. CDR3 loop: CASSYSRTGSTEAFF. The DNA of the CDR3 is TGTGCCAGCAGTTACTCGCGGACAGGGAGTACTGAAGCTTTCTTT.

The V and J genes are TRBV7-2 and TRBJ1-3; possibly TRBD1 for D (5 bases). Germline assignment: CDR1 SGHTA and CDR2 FQGNSA. The CDR3 runs to 14 residues. The germline V and J ends were trimmed by 5 bases and 8 bases, with 16 bases remaining between them. The CDR3, as DNA: TGTGCCAGCAGCCCGCAGGCGGGGGAATACACCATATATTTT. This gives the protein CASSPQAGEYTIYF.

This clone was detected a few times. The V gene is TRBV20-1, the J gene TRBJ2-7, with 9 bases lining up with TRBD1. The germline V gene has CDR1 DFQATT and CDR2 SNEGSKA (reference sequence). V dropped 6 bases and J dropped 2; count of bases not matched to a gene: 8. This CDR3 comprises 14 residues. CDR3 DNA: TGCAGTGCCATCTCGGACAGGGGTACCTACGAGCAGTACTTC. Translating gives CSAISDRGTYEQYF.